This is a list of T cell receptor beta chains from one sample in a study of monozygotic twins with inflammatory bowel disease. TCRdb reprocessed the 5' RACE reads and keeps a single row for each CDR3 protein, giving no DNA. This repertoire comprises about 160,000 distinct CDR3 sequences; its ten largest clones make up under 3.5%. Input material: blood. The receptors come from a human donor with ulcerative colitis or Crohn's disease, or a healthy co-twin of an affected twin (not recorded which). Both conserved end residues are part of each CDR3. The order of the fields is CDR3 length, J gene, V gene, CDR3 protein.

CDR3 length: 16
J gene: TRBJ1-5
V gene: TRBV7-2
CDR3 protein: CASSTEVSNSNQPQHF

CDR3 length: 14
J gene: TRBJ2-1
V gene: TRBV11-3
CDR3 protein: CASSPPLRPNEQFF

CDR3 length: 16
J gene: TRBJ1-4
V gene: TRBV5-1
CDR3 protein: CASSLTGLGFNEKLFF

CDR3 length: 15
J gene: TRBJ1-2
V gene: TRBV19
CDR3 protein: CASKENGDGSYGYTF

CDR3 length: 13
J gene: TRBJ1-1
V gene: TRBV29-1
CDR3 protein: CSVEDPGQGEAFF

CDR3 length: 15
J gene: TRBJ2-6
V gene: TRBV5-1
CDR3 protein: CASSSRVTGANVLTF

CDR3 length: 15
J gene: TRBJ2-7
V gene: TRBV28
CDR3 protein: CASSFWGLQTYEQYF

CDR3 length: 15
J gene: TRBJ2-2
V gene: TRBV4-3
CDR3 protein: CASSYLAPGPGELFF

CDR3 length: 14
J gene: TRBJ2-1
V gene: TRBV11-3
CDR3 protein: CASSFGLADNEQFF

CDR3 length: 15
J gene: TRBJ2-6
V gene: TRBV11-1
CDR3 protein: CASSLAGSGANVLTF

CDR3 length: 17
J gene: TRBJ2-3
V gene: TRBV29-1
CDR3 protein: CSVVPTTNFYSTDTQYF

CDR3 length: 14
J gene: TRBJ2-7
V gene: TRBV9
CDR3 protein: CASSVTWGSYEQYF

CDR3 length: 14
J gene: TRBJ2-2
V gene: TRBV12-3/TRBV12-4
CDR3 protein: CASITRAIVGELFF

CDR3 length: 12
J gene: TRBJ1-2
V gene: TRBV20-1
CDR3 protein: CSASGQVYGYTF

CDR3 length: 18
J gene: TRBJ2-1
V gene: TRBV21-1
CDR3 protein: CASSTRGDAPSSYNEQFF

CDR3 length: 16
J gene: TRBJ1-6
V gene: TRBV5-1
CDR3 protein: CASSLKTGMGGSPLHF

CDR3 length: 16
J gene: TRBJ2-7
V gene: TRBV28
CDR3 protein: CASSSPSSGTTYEQYF

CDR3 length: 15
J gene: TRBJ2-1
V gene: TRBV5-1
CDR3 protein: CASSPVGGLVSEQFF

CDR3 length: 14
J gene: TRBJ1-5
V gene: TRBV5-6
CDR3 protein: CASSLAASLEPQHF

CDR3 length: 14
J gene: TRBJ1-2
V gene: TRBV29-1
CDR3 protein: CSVEPTRLNYGYTF

CDR3 length: 13
J gene: TRBJ2-5
V gene: TRBV11-2
CDR3 protein: CASSPGHQETQYF

CDR3 length: 14
J gene: TRBJ1-2
V gene: TRBV7-8
CDR3 protein: CASSSRGQLDGYTF

CDR3 length: 16
J gene: TRBJ2-7
V gene: TRBV19
CDR3 protein: CASSIVWTGPTYEQYF

CDR3 length: 12
J gene: TRBJ2-7
V gene: TRBV15
CDR3 protein: CATSRDPHDLYF

CDR3 length: 18
J gene: TRBJ2-5
V gene: TRBV27
CDR3 protein: CASSPLLGLPGREETQYF

CDR3 length: 16
J gene: TRBJ2-3
V gene: TRBV19
CDR3 protein: CASSIALGLGTDTQYF

CDR3 length: 14
J gene: TRBJ2-4
V gene: TRBV15
CDR3 protein: CATSRDRVENIQYF

CDR3 length: 19
J gene: TRBJ2-2
V gene: TRBV7-3
CDR3 protein: CASSPRATLGQGNTGELFF

CDR3 length: 14
J gene: TRBJ1-2
V gene: TRBV4-3
CDR3 protein: CASSQQTALYGYTF

CDR3 length: 14
J gene: TRBJ1-2
V gene: TRBV3-1
CDR3 protein: CASSQGTGKNGYTF

CDR3 length: 13
J gene: TRBJ2-1
V gene: TRBV12-3/TRBV12-4
CDR3 protein: CASSLDGYNEQFF

CDR3 length: 14
J gene: TRBJ1-1
V gene: TRBV5-8
CDR3 protein: CASSLGTGTTEAFF

CDR3 length: 16
J gene: TRBJ2-2
V gene: TRBV7-2
CDR3 protein: CASSSPGQGASGELFF

CDR3 length: 15
J gene: TRBJ2-1
V gene: TRBV28
CDR3 protein: CASSFPRGFHNEQFF